The rows below give T cell receptor beta chains drawn from one sample of a study of T cell responses to AZD1222 COVID-19 vaccine. Sequencing used immunoSEQ multiplex PCR; TCRdb keeps in-frame clones, though not all of them. The sample has roughly 80,000 clones, about nine tenths seen once; the top ten hold 2.5% to 4%. The sequenced sample was peripheral blood, obtained 28 days after the second AZD1222 dose. These receptor sequences come from an adult who received the AZD1222 COVID-19 vaccine. Both conserved end residues are part of each CDR3. Each record gives: J gene, D gene, clone size, V gene, CDR3 DNA, CDR3 protein. The D gene is left open where the match is weak. Where a row states a size, it is once, few, many or the class of an expanded clone; other rows omit it.

>TRBJ2-3|-|-|TRBV6-5
TGTGCCATCTCACAGACACCCACAGATACGCAGTATTTT
CAISQTPTDTQYF
>TRBJ2-7|TRBD2|-|TRBV4-3
TGCGCCAGCAGCCAAGGGGCGACTAGCGGTAGCTCCTACGAGCAGTACTTC
CASSQGATSGSSYEQYF
>TRBJ2-7|-|-|TRBV6-6
TGTGCCAGCAGTTATGACGGGAGTTCCAACGAGCAGTACTTC
CASSYDGSSNEQYF
>TRBJ2-3|TRBD1|-|TRBV4-1
TGCGCCAGCAGTCCCGACAGGGCGGCAGATACGCAGTATTTT
CASSPDRAADTQYF
>TRBJ1-5|-|-|TRBV6-2/TRBV6-3
TGTGCCAGCAGTTACGAGAGCAATCAGCCCCAGCATTTT
CASSYESNQPQHF
>TRBJ1-1|-|-|TRBV30
TGTGCCGGTACAGGGCGCACTGAAGCTTTCTTT
CAGTGRTEAFF
>TRBJ1-3|-|-|TRBV4-1
TGCGCCAGCAGCCAACCAGTCCGCGGTAACACCATATATTTT
CASSQPVRGNTIYF
>TRBJ2-7|-|once|TRBV24-1
TGTGCCACCAGTAGAGCTAGCGCCCCGGTTGGGCTTGGGTACTTC
CATSRASAPVGLGYF
>TRBJ1-1|-|-|TRBV5-1
TGCGCCAGCAGCTTGAAAGAGGGGACTGAAGCTTTCTTT
CASSLKEGTEAFF
>TRBJ2-7|-|-|TRBV7-3
TGTGCCAGCAGCTTAACCCCCGGGCACGAGCAGTACTTC
CASSLTPGHEQYF
>TRBJ2-1|TRBD1|-|TRBV10-3
TGTGCCATCAGTGAGTTTGGACAGGGCGATGAGCAGTTCTTC
CAISEFGQGDEQFF
>TRBJ2-3|TRBD1|-|TRBV29-1
TGCAGCGTTGCTGGAGGACAGGGACCAGATACGCAGTATTTT
CSVAGGQGPDTQYF
>TRBJ1-3|-|-|TRBV28
TGTGCCAGCAGTTTACCTGGAAACACCATATATTTT
CASSLPGNTIYF
>TRBJ2-1|-|few|TRBV12-3/TRBV12-4
TGTGCCAGCAGTTCGGGATATGAGCAGTTCTTC
CASSSGYEQFF
>TRBJ1-2|TRBD1|-|TRBV27
TGTGCCAGCAGTCAGGAGGGGGCAGAGTATGGCTACACCTTC
CASSQEGAEYGYTF
>TRBJ1-3|-|-|TRBV11-3
TGTGCCAGCAGCTTTTCACAGGGAGGTGCTGGAAACACCATATATTTT
CASSFSQGGAGNTIYF
>TRBJ1-1|-|-|TRBV11-3
TGTGCCAGCAGTCCTCATATTCAAGGATTCCTAGGTGAAGCTTTCTTT
CASSPHIQGFLGEAFF
>TRBJ2-5|TRBD2|-|TRBV4-1
TGCGCCAGCAGCCAAGATGGACTAGTCCAAGAGACCCAGTACTTC
CASSQDGLVQETQYF
>TRBJ2-1|-|-|TRBV11-1
TGTGCCAGCAGCTTCAACAGGTACAATGAGCAGTTCTTC
CASSFNRYNEQFF
>TRBJ1-2|-|-|TRBV7-8
TGTGCCAGCAGCTCACGATCAGCGGCTAACTATGGCTACACCTTC
CASSSRSAANYGYTF
>TRBJ1-2|-|-|TRBV7-9
TGTGCCAGCAGCCGCCCCGACGGGCCAGAGGGCTACACCTTC
CASSRPDGPEGYTF
>TRBJ1-2|-|-|TRBV20-1
TGCAGTGCTAGAGAGGCCACGGGTTACACCTTC
CSAREATGYTF
>TRBJ2-2|-|-|TRBV24-1
TGTGCCACCAGTGATTTTCATTCCAGGAACACCGGGGAGCTGTTTTTT
CATSDFHSRNTGELFF
>TRBJ1-2|-|-|TRBV30
TGTGCCTGGAATCGGGACCCTTACTATGGCTACACCTTC
CAWNRDPYYGYTF
>TRBJ1-6|-|-|TRBV3-1/TRBV3-2
TGTGCCAGCAGCCAAGATATAATGGGTTCACCCCTCCACTTT
CASSQDIMGSPLHF
>TRBJ1-5|-|-|TRBV18
TGTGCCAGCTCACCAAATCCCGGGGGTTCTCAGCCCCAGCATTTT
CASSPNPGGSQPQHF
>TRBJ2-7|TRBD2|-|TRBV11-3
TGTGCCAGCAGCTCCGGACTAGCGGGAGTATCCCCCTCGTACTTC
CASSSGLAGVSPSYF
>TRBJ1-2|-|-|TRBV20-1
TGCAGTGCTAGAGATGTGTATGGCTACACCTTC
CSARDVYGYTF
>TRBJ2-3|-|-|TRBV29-1
TGCAGCCAGGGAGGGGGCGCTGGAGATACGCAGTATTTT
CSQGGGAGDTQYF
>TRBJ2-7|-|-|TRBV9
TGTGCCAGCAGCGTAGGTCCGGATAACTACGAGCAGTACTTC
CASSVGPDNYEQYF
>TRBJ2-7|-|-|TRBV21-1
TGTGCCAGCAGCAAGGTACGGACAGGGGATTACGAGCAGTACTTC
CASSKVRTGDYEQYF
>TRBJ1-5|-|-|TRBV6-2/TRBV6-3
TGTGCCAGCAGTGACTACAGGGCTCAGCCCCAGCATTTT
CASSDYRAQPQHF
>TRBJ1-2|-|-|TRBV30
TGTGCCTGGAGCGACACGGGGGCTAGAGGCTACACCTTC
CAWSDTGARGYTF
>TRBJ2-2|-|-|TRBV12-3/TRBV12-4
TGTGCCAGCAGTTTTTCCCCCGGGGAGCTGTTTTTT
CASSFSPGELFF
>TRBJ1-1|-|-|TRBV5-4
TGTGCCAGCAGCCGCGGGTCGGAGTTTGAAGCTTTCTTT
CASSRGSEFEAFF
>TRBJ2-2|-|-|TRBV9
TGTGCCAGCAGCCCCTACACCGGGGAGCTGTTTTTT
CASSPYTGELFF
>TRBJ1-2|-|once|TRBV6-5
TGTGCCAGCAGTTACTCCGTGGGTCGGACCTATGGCTACACCTTC
CASSYSVGRTYGYTF
>TRBJ1-1|TRBD1|-|TRBV6-6
TGTGCCAGCAGTTCAGGACAGGGGGTCTTAGAAACTGAAGCTTTCTTT
CASSSGQGVLETEAFF
>TRBJ1-2|TRBD1|-|TRBV6-4
TGTGCCAGCAGTGCGGAGTCAACAGGGGGCGGCTATGGCTACACCTTC
CASSAESTGGGYGYTF
>TRBJ1-3|-|-|TRBV7-2
TGTGCCAGCAGACCGGGGGGTTCTGGAAACACCATATATTTT
CASRPGGSGNTIYF
>TRBJ2-3|-|-|TRBV7-2
TGTGCCAGCAGTATTTTTCATGGTACGCAGTATTTT
CASSIFHGTQYF
>TRBJ1-1|-|-|TRBV30
TGTGCCTGGAAGGTCAGGGTGGACACTGAAGCTTTCTTT
CAWKVRVDTEAFF